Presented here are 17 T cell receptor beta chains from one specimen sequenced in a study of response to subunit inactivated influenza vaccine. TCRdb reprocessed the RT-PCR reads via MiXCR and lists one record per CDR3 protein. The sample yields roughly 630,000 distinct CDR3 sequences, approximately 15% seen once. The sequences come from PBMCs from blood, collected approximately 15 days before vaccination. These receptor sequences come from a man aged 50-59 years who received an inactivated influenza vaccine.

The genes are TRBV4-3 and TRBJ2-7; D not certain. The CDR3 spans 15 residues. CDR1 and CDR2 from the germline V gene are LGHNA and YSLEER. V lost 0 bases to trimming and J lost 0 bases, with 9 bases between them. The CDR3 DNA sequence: TGCGCCAGCAGCCAAGAAGGGCAGTACTCCTACGAGCAGTACTTC. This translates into CASSQEGQYSYEQYF.

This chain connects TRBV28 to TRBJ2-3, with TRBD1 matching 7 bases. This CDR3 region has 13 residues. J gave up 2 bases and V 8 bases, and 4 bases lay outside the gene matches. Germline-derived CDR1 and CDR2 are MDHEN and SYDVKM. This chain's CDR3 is CASRDSNTDTQYF. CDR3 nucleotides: TGTGCCAGCCGGGACAGCAACACAGATACGCAGTATTTT.

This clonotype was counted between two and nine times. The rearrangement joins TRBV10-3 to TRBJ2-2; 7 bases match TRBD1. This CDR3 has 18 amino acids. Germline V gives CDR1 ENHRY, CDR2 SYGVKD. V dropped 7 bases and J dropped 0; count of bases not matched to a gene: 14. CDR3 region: CAITGQPLRATNTGELFF. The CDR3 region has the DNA TGTGCCATCACGGGACAGCCCCTCCGGGCGACGAACACCGGGGAGCTGTTTTTT.

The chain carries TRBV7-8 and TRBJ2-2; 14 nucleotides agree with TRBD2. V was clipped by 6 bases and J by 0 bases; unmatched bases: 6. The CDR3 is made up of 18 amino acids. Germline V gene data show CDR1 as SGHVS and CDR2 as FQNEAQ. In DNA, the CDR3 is TGTGCCAGCAGGCGGACTAGCGGGGGGCCCGCGAACACCGGGGAGCTGTTTTTT. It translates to CASRRTSGGPANTGELFF.

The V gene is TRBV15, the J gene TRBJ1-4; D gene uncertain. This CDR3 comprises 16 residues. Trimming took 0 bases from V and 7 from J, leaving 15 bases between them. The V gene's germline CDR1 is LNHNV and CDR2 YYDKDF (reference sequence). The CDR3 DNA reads TGTGCCACCAGCAGAGAAAAAACGATGGTCGCTGAAAAACTGTTTTTT. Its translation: CATSREKTMVAEKLFF. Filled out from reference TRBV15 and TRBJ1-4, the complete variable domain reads DAMVIQNPRYQVTQFGKPVTLSCSQTLNHNVMYWYQQKSSQAPKLLFHYYDKDFNNEADTPDNFQSRRPNTSFCFLDIRSPGLGDTAMYLCATSREKTMVAEKLFFGSGTQLSVL.

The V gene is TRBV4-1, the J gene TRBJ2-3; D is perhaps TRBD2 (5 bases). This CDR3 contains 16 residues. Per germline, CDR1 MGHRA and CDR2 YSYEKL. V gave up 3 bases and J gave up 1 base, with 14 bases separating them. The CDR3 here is CASSHGLAPGTDTQYF. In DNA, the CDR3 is TGCGCCAGCAGCCATGGTCTAGCTCCGGGCACAGATACGCAGTATTTT.

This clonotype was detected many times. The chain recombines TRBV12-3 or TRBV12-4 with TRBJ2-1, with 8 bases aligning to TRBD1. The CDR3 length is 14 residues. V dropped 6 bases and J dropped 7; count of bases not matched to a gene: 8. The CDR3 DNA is TGTGCCAGCAGCGGGCAGGGGGCTCTGAATGAGCAGTTCTTC. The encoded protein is CASSGQGALNEQFF.

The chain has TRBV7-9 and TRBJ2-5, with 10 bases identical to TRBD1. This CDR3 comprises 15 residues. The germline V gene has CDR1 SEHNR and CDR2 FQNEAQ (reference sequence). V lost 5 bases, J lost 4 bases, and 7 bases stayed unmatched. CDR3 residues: CASSVPWTGGETQYF. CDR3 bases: TGTGCCAGCAGCGTTCCGTGGACAGGGGGAGAGACCCAGTACTTC.

The CDR3 nucleotides are TGTGCCAGCAGTTTGGGGACTAGCGGGGCAGAATCAGATACGCAGTATTTT. Amino acids: CASSLGTSGAESDTQYF. This chain joins TRBV12-3 or TRBV12-4 and TRBJ2-3; 13 nucleotides match TRBD2. Trimming at V came to 3 bases and at J to 4 bases, leaving 7 bases not matched to a gene. The CDR3 totals 17 residues.

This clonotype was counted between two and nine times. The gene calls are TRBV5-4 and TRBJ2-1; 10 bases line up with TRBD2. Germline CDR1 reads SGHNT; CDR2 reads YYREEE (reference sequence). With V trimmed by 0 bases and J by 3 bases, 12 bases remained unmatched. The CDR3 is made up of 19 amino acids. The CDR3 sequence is CASSLAGTSVITLYNEQFF. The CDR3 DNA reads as TGTGCCAGCAGCTTGGCCGGGACTAGCGTCATAACCCTCTACAATGAGCAGTTCTTC.

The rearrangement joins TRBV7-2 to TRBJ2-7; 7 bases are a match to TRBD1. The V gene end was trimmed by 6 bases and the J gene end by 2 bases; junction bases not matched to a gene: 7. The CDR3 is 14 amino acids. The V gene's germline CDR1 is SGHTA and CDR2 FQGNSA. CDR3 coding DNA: TGTGCCAGCAGTCGGAGAGGGGGCGCCTACGAGCAGTACTTC. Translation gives CASSRRGGAYEQYF.

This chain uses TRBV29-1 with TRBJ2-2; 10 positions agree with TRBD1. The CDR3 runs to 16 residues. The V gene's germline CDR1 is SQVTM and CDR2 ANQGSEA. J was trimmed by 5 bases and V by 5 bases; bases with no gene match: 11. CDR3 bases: TGCAGCGTTTTGAGACAGGGGGCGAAGTTGACCGGGGAGCTGTTTTTT. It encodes CSVLRQGAKLTGELFF.

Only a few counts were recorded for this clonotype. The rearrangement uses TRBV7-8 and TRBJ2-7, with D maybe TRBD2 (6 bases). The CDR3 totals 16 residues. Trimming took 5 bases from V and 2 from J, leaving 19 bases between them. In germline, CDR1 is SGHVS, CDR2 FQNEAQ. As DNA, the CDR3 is TGTGCCAGCAGCCTCATGTCTGGGACGGGAGCCTACGAGCAGTACTTC. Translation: CASSLMSGTGAYEQYF.

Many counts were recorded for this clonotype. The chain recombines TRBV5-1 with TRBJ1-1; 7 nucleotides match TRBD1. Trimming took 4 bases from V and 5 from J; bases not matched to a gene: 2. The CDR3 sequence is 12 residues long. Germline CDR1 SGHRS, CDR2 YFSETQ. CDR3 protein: CASSKGQTEAFF. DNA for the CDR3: TGCGCCAGCAGCAAGGGACAGACTGAAGCTTTCTTT.

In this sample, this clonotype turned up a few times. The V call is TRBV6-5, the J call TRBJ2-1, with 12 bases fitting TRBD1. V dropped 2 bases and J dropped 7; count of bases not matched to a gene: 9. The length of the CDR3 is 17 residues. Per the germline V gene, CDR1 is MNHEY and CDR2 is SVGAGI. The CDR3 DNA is TGTGCCAGCAGTTACCAGTCCGGGACAGGGGGCGGAAATGAGCAGTTCTTC. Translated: CASSYQSGTGGGNEQFF.

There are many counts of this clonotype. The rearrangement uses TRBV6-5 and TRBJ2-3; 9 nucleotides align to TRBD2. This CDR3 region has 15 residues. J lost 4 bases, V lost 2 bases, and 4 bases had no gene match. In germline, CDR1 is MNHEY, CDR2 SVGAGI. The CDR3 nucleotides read TGTGCCAGCAGTTACGGGCTAGCGGGATCAGATACGCAGTATTTT. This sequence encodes CASSYGLAGSDTQYF.

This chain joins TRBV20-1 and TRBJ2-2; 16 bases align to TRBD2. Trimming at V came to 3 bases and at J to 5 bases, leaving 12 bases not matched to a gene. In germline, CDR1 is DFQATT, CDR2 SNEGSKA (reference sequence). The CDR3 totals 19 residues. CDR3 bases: TGCAGTGCTAGTACCGGGACTAGCGGGAGGGCCGTTTATACCGGGGAGCTGTTTTTT. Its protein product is CSASTGTSGRAVYTGELFF.